This T cell receptor (delta chain) was identified during a study of delta chains in infants with herpesvirus infections (dated by TCRdb to the early 2020s). Turning to the overall study: From birth, the study prospectively followed a Ugandan infant birth cohort to characterize gammadelta T cell responses to primary cytomegalovirus (CMV) infection. A public fetal Vdelta1/Vgamma8 gammadelta TCR clonotype was searched for in infants infected with CMV after birth. gammadelta TCRs were sequenced from PBMC obtained from 18 CMV-infected infants (one congenitally infected) and roughly eight CMV-uninfected infants for whom sufficient sample was available. Infant blood samples fell into approximate age groups of 1.5, 4, 8 and 12 months. Previously published Belgian fetal and cord blood gammadelta TCR data were added only for comparison and were not generated in this cohort.

Concerning this clone itself: It lacks a known antigen. Only one base separates this from a far larger clonotype, so it likely reflects a read error.

General conclusions and limits of the study: The public Vdelta1 clonotype was detected in about 20% of the 18 CMV-infected infants, namely three infected postnatally before 120 days of age and the congenitally infected infant. In CMV-uninfected infants, the public clonotype might still be present but below the detection limit. The public clonotype was detected only at the first time point after infection and was not found in uninfected infants or in infants infected after 120 days. The authors acknowledged a small sample size and a lack of race- or environment-matched controls, because almost all Ugandans acquire CMV before adulthood. Public-clonotype frequency among Vdelta1 cells appeared to correlate inversely with age at infection and decayed rapidly, seemingly not persisting beyond around 9 weeks.

Library preparation employed RT-PCR. To generate TCR cDNA, RNA from PBMC was reverse transcribed using SuperScript II together with primers specific for the gamma chain and the delta chain. After purification with AMPure XP beads, the cDNA was amplified and indexed with Illumina adapters using the Nextera XT Index Kit. gammadelta TCR libraries were sequenced on an Illumina MiSeq with a V2 300-cycle kit. The published analysis was carried out like this. Using MiXCR v2.1.12, CDR3 sequences were assembled, and reads were mapped onto D, J and V genes obtained from GenBank. Repertoire analyses of the CDR3 clonotypes were performed with VDJtools v1.2.1. TCRdb processed the public reads again with the CATT caller, after which rows with matching DNA were combined. These V and J calls rely on TCRdb rather than the paper's analysis. This sample holds roughly 150 delta-chain clones; 64% were observed only once. The top ten clonotypes cover 75% to 90% of the sample.

Based on the germline V gene, the CDR1 and CDR2 sequences are TSWWSYY and QGS. The CDR3, from cysteine to phenylalanine, totals 13 residues. Only the CDR3 portion is preserved as DNA: 39 bases, with reading frame beginning at the first base. Pregnant women getting prenatal care were recruited in Kampala, Uganda, and their infants were enrolled; maternal HIV status had to be documented. Weekly visits were made to families, and infant clinical information, oral swabs and peripheral blood were collected beginning at 6 weeks of age and every 4 months thereafter. After blood was collected in heparin tubes, PBMC were isolated using Ficoll-Paque density gradient centrifugation and then cryopreserved.

The specimen was peripheral blood, collected at time point 1 of longitudinal follow-up. Recombination linked TRDV1 to TRDJ1; TRDD3 fits 9 bases in the junction. The clonotype comes from a human donor who was a Ugandan infant, either HIV-exposed or HIV-unexposed (not recorded which). The bases are TGTGCTCTAAATCGGGGATACGTCGATAGACTCATCTTT. The resulting protein is CALNRGYVDRLIF.